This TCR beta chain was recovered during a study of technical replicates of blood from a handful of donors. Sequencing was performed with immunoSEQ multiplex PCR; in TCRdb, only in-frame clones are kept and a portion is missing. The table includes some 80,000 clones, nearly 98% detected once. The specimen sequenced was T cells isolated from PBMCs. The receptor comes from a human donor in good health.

The CDR3 DNA follows: TGTGCCAGCAGCCCCTTAGACAGGAGAATGGGGCAGCCCCAGCATTTT. This codes for CASSPLDRRMGQPQHF. The chain carries TRBV21-1 and TRBJ1-5; the table's TRBD1 call for D was not verified on the DNA. TRBV21-1 is labeled a pseudogene. This CDR3 contains 16 residues.